Listed here are 26 T cell receptor beta chains from one sample, sequenced in a study of T cells in Graves' hyperthyroidism and ophthalmopathy (dated by TCRdb to the late 2010s). To prepare the library, multiplex PCR was applied. Sequencing was carried out with an Illumina HiSeq 2000. Amplification of TCR beta CDR3 regions was carried out from RNA transcripts. For the first round of RT-PCR on the TCR CDR3, the HTBI primer set was used together with the Qiagen OneStep RT-PCR kit. TCRdb ran its own pipeline on the public reads, namely fastp trimming at Q25 and MiXCR clone calling, and kept in-frame beta chains. CDR3 protein duplicates are merged, each entry listing the most common genes and DNA. The sample table shows approximately 720,000 distinct CDR3 sequences, and 18% are seen once. Around 15% of the sample lies in the top ten. Specimen: blood. Receptors were obtained from a woman in her fifties or sixties with Graves' hyperthyroidism that later progressed to Graves' ophthalmopathy.

This clonotype was seen a few times. The CDR3 DNA follows: TGTGCCAGTAGTACCTACAGGGGAAGGAGCAATCAGCCCCAGCATTTT. The encoded protein is CASSTYRGRSNQPQHF. The chain recombines TRBV19 with TRBJ1-5, with 7 bases fitting TRBD1. V lost 4 bases to trimming and J lost 1 base; unmatched junction nucleotides: 7. The CDR3 spans 16 residues. From germline, CDR1 is LNHDA and CDR2 SQIVND (reference sequence).

This clonotype occurred many times. This chain uses TRBV6-1 with TRBJ1-5; TRBD1 matches at 7 bases. This CDR3 has 16 amino acids. Germline assignment: CDR1 MNHNS and CDR2 SASEGT. The V and J ends lost 5 bases and 2 bases, in that order; junction bases with no gene match: 9. CDR3 in DNA: TGTGCCAGCAGTTCCGAGGGGGCCTGGGGCAATCAGCCCCAGCATTTT. Protein product: CASSSEGAWGNQPQHF.

This clonotype was observed many times. The CDR3 spells CASSQDWLQNTEAFF. The CDR3 DNA reads TGTGCCAGCAGCCAAGATTGGCTGCAGAACACTGAAGCTTTCTTT. V gene TRBV3-1 combines with J gene TRBJ1-1, with D uncertain. Germline V CDR1 and CDR2: LGHDT, YNNKEL (reference sequence). Trimming pared 0 bases from V and 1 base from J, leaving 9 bases between. The length of the CDR3 is 15 residues.

This clonotype came up a few times. This chain uses TRBV20-1 with TRBJ1-2; the match to TRBD1 covers 7 bases. Losses at the gene ends were 4 bases for V and 8 bases for J; bases not matched to a gene: 7. The germline V gene encodes CDR1 DFQATT and CDR2 SNEGSKA (reference sequence). The CDR3 has 12 residues. CDR3 sequence: CSATGGGRGYTF. The CDR3 region has the DNA TGCAGTGCTACAGGGGGGGGACGGGGCTACACCTTC.

This clonotype was counted ten times or more. The chain joins TRBV5-1 to TRBJ1-1, with D possibly matching TRBD1 (5 bases). CDR1 is SGHRS and CDR2 is YFSETQ in the germline V gene. Trimming removed 0 bases at V and 3 bases at J, with 12 bases between. There are 15 residues in the CDR3. CDR3 DNA sequence: TGCGCCAGCAGCTTGGAGGCAGGGCTTTACACTGAAGCTTTCTTT. It codes for CASSLEAGLYTEAFF.

J is TRBJ1-3 and V is TRBV18, with 9 bases aligning to TRBD1. J gave up 0 bases and V 7 bases, and 4 bases lay outside the gene matches. CDR1 is KGHSH and CDR2 is LQKENI in the germline V gene. The CDR3 spans 15 residues. The CDR3 DNA reads TGTGCCAGCTTACCGGGACAGGGCTCTGGAAACACCATATATTTT. It translates to CASLPGQGSGNTIYF.

This clonotype was seen only a few times. The chain carries TRBV20-1 and TRBJ2-3; D remains ambiguous. The germline CDR1 and CDR2 sequences are DFQATT and SNEGSKA (reference sequence). There are 12 residues in the CDR3. Trimming took off 6 bases at V and 5 bases at J, with 12 bases between the two ends. CDR3 in DNA: TGCAGTGCCCAGACCGACGGAGATACGCAGTATTTT. Encoded protein: CSAQTDGDTQYF.

V usage is TRBV20-1 and J usage is TRBJ1-2; D gene unclear. CDR3 length equals 16 residues. Germline V lookup: CDR1 DFQATT, CDR2 SNEGSKA (reference sequence). Trimming shortened V by 1 base and J by 4 bases, and 19 bases separated the two germline ends. DNA for the CDR3: TGCAGTGCTAGAGTCCATGCCGAGTTCTACCTCTATGGCTACACCTTC. Translating gives CSARVHAEFYLYGYTF.

This clonotype was seen a few times. J is TRBJ2-5 and V is TRBV12-3 or TRBV12-4, with D tentatively TRBD1 (6 bases). This CDR3 contains 14 residues. The germline V and J ends were trimmed by 5 bases and 2 bases, with 12 bases remaining between them. CDR3 nucleotides: TGTGCCAGCAGTCGGACAGCCAAACAAGAGACCCAGTACTTC. It is translated as CASSRTAKQETQYF.

DNA of the CDR3: TGTGCCAGCAGGGGGGGGGGGAGGCAGCCCCAGCATTTT. Its translation: CASRGGGRQPQHF. This chain joins TRBV6-1 and TRBJ1-5; maybe TRBD1 (5 bases). V lost 6 bases, J lost 7 bases, and 13 bases lay in between. The CDR3 has 13 amino acids. Per the germline V gene, CDR1 is MNHNS and CDR2 is SASEGT.

The rearrangement joins TRBV19 to TRBJ1-1; D is possibly TRBD1 (5 bases). From germline, CDR1 is LNHDA and CDR2 SQIVND (reference sequence). V was cut by 8 bases and J by 4 bases, with 14 bases left in between. The CDR3 is 13 amino acids. The CDR3 spells CASQGTLGTEAFF. In nucleotides, the CDR3 is TGTGCCAGTCAGGGTACTTTGGGCACTGAAGCTTTCTTT.

This clonotype was seen more than once but under ten times. This chain links TRBV10-3 with TRBJ2-6, with D maybe TRBD2 (5 bases). The germline V and J ends were trimmed by 3 bases and 4 bases, with 10 bases remaining between them. Germline CDR1 and CDR2: ENHRY and SYGVKD. The CDR3 spans 15 residues. The CDR3, as DNA: TGTGCCATCAGTGACCGGGGTTCAGGGGCCAACGTCCTGACTTTC. Its protein product is CAISDRGSGANVLTF.

This chain links TRBV6-5 with TRBJ1-5; D call uncertain. The ends were cut back, 0 bases at V and 2 bases at J, with 11 bases in the middle. CDR1 and CDR2 (germline): MNHEY, SVGAGI. The CDR3 consists of 16 residues. In DNA, the CDR3 is TGTGCCAGCAGTTACTCGTTACCTACAGGCAATCAGCCCCAGCATTTT. It specifies CASSYSLPTGNQPQHF.

At least ten counts were recorded for this clonotype. The rearrangement joins TRBV18 to TRBJ2-5; a possible D gene is TRBD1 (6 bases). Germline V gene sequence: CDR1 KGHSH, CDR2 LQKENI. CDR3 length equals 15 residues. The V end lost 2 bases, the J end lost 0 bases, and 10 bases lay between the germline ends. The DNA for the CDR3 is TGTGCCAGCTCACCAAGGGACAATCACCAAGAGACCCAGTACTTC. It yields the protein CASSPRDNHQETQYF.

This chain uses TRBV19 with TRBJ1-2; D may be TRBD1 (6 bases). V gave up 1 base and J gave up 5 bases, with 17 bases separating them. CDR1 LNHDA and CDR2 SQIVND come from the germline V gene (reference sequence). This CDR3 comprises 16 residues. CDR3 DNA: TGTGCCAGTAGTATAGTGACGAGGGGGGGAAGGTATGGCTACACCTTC. The encoded protein is CASSIVTRGGRYGYTF.

The rearrangement links TRBV27 to TRBJ2-2; 12 bases line up with TRBD2. This CDR3 is built from 17 residues. Trimming removed 4 bases from V and 4 bases from J; junction bases left unmatched: 7. Per the germline V gene, CDR1 is MNHEY and CDR2 is SMNVEV (reference sequence). CDR3 residues: CASSSRTSGVLTGELFF. The CDR3 DNA is TGTGCCAGCAGTTCGAGGACTAGCGGGGTTCTCACCGGGGAGCTGTTTTTT.

This clonotype was detected a few times. The gene calls are TRBV4-2 and TRBJ2-3; possible D gene TRBD1, 7 bases. This CDR3 comprises 14 residues. Trimming took off 7 bases at V and 0 bases at J, with 11 bases between the two ends. Germline V gene lookup returns CDR1 LGHNA and CDR2 YNFKEQ. CDR3 residues: CASKQGTSTDTQYF. In DNA, the CDR3 is TGTGCCAGCAAACAGGGGACTAGCACAGATACGCAGTATTTT.

The sample holds many counts of this clonotype. The chain is built from TRBV9 and TRBJ2-7; 9 bases agree with TRBD1. The CDR3 sequence is 15 residues long. CDR1 and CDR2 from the germline V gene are SGDLS and YYNGEE. The V gene end was trimmed by 1 base and the J gene end by 5 bases; junction bases not matched to a gene: 7. The CDR3 bases are TGTGCCAGCAGCGTATCCGGGGACAGGGCAGACGAGCAGTACTTC. Translated: CASSVSGDRADEQYF.

The chain combines TRBV19 with TRBJ2-2; tentatively, D is TRBD1 (6 bases). CDR3 length equals 14 residues. Per germline, CDR1 LNHDA and CDR2 SQIVND (reference sequence). V was shortened by 7 bases and J by 7 bases, with 16 bases between the two germline ends. The CDR3 bases are TGTGCCAGTATTGCTAAGGGGGTAGGCGGGGAGCTGTTTTTT. This codes for CASIAKGVGGELFF.

This clonotype has just a few counts. V usage is TRBV30 and J usage is TRBJ2-3; D gene unclear. The CDR3 sequence is 14 residues long. Germline V CDR1 and CDR2: GTSNPN, SVGIG (reference sequence). The V end lost 2 bases, the J end lost 1 base, and 10 bases lay between the germline ends. The CDR3 sequence: CAWSSYLGTDTQYF. The CDR3, as DNA: TGTGCCTGGAGTAGCTATCTAGGCACAGATACGCAGTATTTT.

This clonotype was seen a few times. The chain links TRBV2 to TRBJ1-3; D might be TRBD1 (6 bases). The CDR3 extends over 13 amino acids. The V gene's germline CDR1 is SNHLY and CDR2 FYNNEI. The V gene lost 4 bases and the J gene lost 4 bases, with 8 bases spanning the gap. The CDR3 reads CASSGTVGNTIYF. CDR3 bases: TGTGCCAGCAGTGGGACAGTAGGAAACACCATATATTTT.

This clonotype was observed many times. J is TRBJ1-1 and V is TRBV7-9, with D possibly matching TRBD1 (5 bases). Deletions cut 0 bases from V and 7 bases from J, with 12 bases between. Per the germline V gene, CDR1 is SEHNR and CDR2 is FQNEAQ (reference sequence). The CDR3 contains 14 residues. As DNA, the CDR3 is TGTGCCAGCAGCTTAGCGCTAACCGGGGGTGAAGCTTTCTTT. This gives the protein CASSLALTGGEAFF.

This clonotype was counted at least ten times. This chain connects TRBV7-9 to TRBJ2-1; 9 bases line up with TRBD1. The V segment lost 7 bases and the J segment 9 bases; nucleotides outside the gene matches: 16. The CDR3 sequence is 16 residues long. Germline assignment: CDR1 SEHNR and CDR2 FQNEAQ (reference sequence). The CDR3 sequence is CASTPPQGAKYIEQFF. CDR3 bases: TGTGCCAGCACCCCGCCACAGGGGGCGAAATATATTGAGCAGTTCTTC.

This clonotype showed up just a few times. The chain couples TRBV6-1 to TRBJ2-7, with 10 bases fitting TRBD2. Trimming took 6 bases from V and 2 from J; bases not matched to a gene: 10. Germline V gives CDR1 MNHNS, CDR2 SASEGT. CDR3 length equals 16 residues. The CDR3 DNA reads as TGTGCCAGCAGCCCTACCTTCAGCGGGGGGGCCTACGAGCAGTACTTC. The encoded protein is CASSPTFSGGAYEQYF.

In its sample, this clonotype was seen a few times. The chain combines TRBV5-5 with TRBJ1-4; tentatively, D is TRBD1 (5 bases). CDR1 and CDR2 from the germline V gene are SGHKS and YYEKEE (reference sequence). With 0 bases removed from V and 11 bases from J, the gap between germline ends came to 14 bases. The CDR3 is 14 residues long. The CDR3 DNA reads TGTGCCAGCAGCTTGGCCAGCGGGGGTTGGAAACTGTTTTTT. Protein product: CASSLASGGWKLFF.

The chain joins TRBV27 to TRBJ1-1; D is perhaps TRBD1 (6 bases). CDR1 is MNHEY and CDR2 is SMNVEV in the germline V gene (reference sequence). With 4 bases removed from V and 3 bases from J, the gap between germline ends came to 15 bases. This CDR3 contains 15 residues. The CDR3 loop is CASSSQGFGYTEAFF. The CDR3 coding sequence is TGTGCCAGCAGTTCACAGGGATTTGGGTACACTGAAGCTTTCTTT.